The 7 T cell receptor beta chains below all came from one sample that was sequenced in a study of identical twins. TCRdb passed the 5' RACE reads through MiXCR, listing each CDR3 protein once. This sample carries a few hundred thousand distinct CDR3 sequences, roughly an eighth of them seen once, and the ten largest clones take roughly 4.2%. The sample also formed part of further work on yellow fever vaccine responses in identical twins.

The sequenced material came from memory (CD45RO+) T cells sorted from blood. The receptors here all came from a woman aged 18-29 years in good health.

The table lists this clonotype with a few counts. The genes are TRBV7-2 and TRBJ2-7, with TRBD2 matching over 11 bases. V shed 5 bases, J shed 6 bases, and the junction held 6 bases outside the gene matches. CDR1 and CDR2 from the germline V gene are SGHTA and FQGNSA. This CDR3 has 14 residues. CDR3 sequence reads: CASSPTSGALEQYF. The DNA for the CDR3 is TGTGCCAGCAGCCCGACTAGCGGGGCGCTCGAGCAGTACTTC.

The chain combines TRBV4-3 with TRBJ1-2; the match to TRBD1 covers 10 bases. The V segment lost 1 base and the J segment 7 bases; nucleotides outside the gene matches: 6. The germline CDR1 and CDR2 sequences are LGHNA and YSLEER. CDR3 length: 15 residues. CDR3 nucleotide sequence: TGCGCCAGCAGCCAAGCTGGGACAGGGGTTGGTGGCTACACCTTC. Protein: CASSQAGTGVGGYTF.

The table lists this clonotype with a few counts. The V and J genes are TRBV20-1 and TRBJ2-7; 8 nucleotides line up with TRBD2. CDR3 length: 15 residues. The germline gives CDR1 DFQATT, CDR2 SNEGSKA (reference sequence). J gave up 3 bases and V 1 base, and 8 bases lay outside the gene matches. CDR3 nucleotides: TGCAGTGCTAGAGGAGAGGAGCGGGAGTTCTACGAGCAGTACTTC. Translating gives CSARGEEREFYEQYF.

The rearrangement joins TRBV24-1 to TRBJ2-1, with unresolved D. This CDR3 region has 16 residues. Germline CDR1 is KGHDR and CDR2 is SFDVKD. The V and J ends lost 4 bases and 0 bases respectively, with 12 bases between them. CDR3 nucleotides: TGTGCCACCAGTGACCTTCAACCGAGCTCCTACAATGAGCAGTTCTTC. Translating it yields CATSDLQPSSYNEQFF.

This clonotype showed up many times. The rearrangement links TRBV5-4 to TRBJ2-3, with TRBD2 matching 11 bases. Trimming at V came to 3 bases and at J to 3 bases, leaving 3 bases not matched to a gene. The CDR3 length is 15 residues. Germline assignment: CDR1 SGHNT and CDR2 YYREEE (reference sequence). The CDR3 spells CASSWPSGGTDTQYF. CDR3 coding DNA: TGTGCCAGCAGCTGGCCTAGCGGGGGGACAGATACGCAGTATTTT.

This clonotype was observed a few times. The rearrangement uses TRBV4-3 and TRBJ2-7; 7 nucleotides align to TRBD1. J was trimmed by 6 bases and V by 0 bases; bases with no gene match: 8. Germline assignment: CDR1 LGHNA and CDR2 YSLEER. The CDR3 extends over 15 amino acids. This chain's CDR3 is CASSQELSSGGEQYF. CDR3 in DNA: TGCGCCAGCAGCCAAGAACTGTCGTCAGGGGGCGAGCAGTACTTC.

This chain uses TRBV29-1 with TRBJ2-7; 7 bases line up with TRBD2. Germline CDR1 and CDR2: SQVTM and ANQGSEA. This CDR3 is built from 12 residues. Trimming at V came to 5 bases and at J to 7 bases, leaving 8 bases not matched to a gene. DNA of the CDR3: TGCAGCGTTAATTCGGGGGGTAAAGAGCAGTACTTC. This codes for CSVNSGGKEQYF.